The following is a T cell receptor beta chain sequence with its context. Its antigen is currently not known. Base-call qualities are not available, and no considerably larger clone is one nucleotide away. Patients with autoimmune disease history or receiving systemic immunosuppression were excluded from the trial. Peripheral blood for TCR sequencing was collected from all dose cohorts at baseline, on cycle 4 day 1, and on cycle 7 day 1. Samples came from an open-label, multicenter, first-in-human phase I dose-escalation trial of ivuxolimab. Adults with locally advanced or metastatic melanoma, renal cell, hepatocellular, or head and neck squamous cell carcinoma were enrolled in the trial. Before TCR sequencing, CD4+ T cells and CD8+ T cells were sorted from peripheral blood as separate populations. The CDR3 numbers 17 residues from cysteine through phenylalanine. Only the CDR3 portion is preserved as DNA: 51 bases, with reading frame beginning at the first base. Relative to germline, V is 0 bases shorter and J is 1 base shorter, with 14 bases between their ends. Reading the germline V gene gives CDR1 SGHDT and CDR2 YYEEEE.

To sequence the TCRbeta CDR3 region, genomic DNA was isolated from the sorted cells. The immunoSEQ Assay was used to sequence the TCRbeta CDR3 regions. In TCRdb, the immuneACCESS table is reduced to in-frame sequences with V and J assigned. These tables do not hold every clone; where another copy was compared, an unresolved V gene accounts for under half, and the others remain unexplained. The sample table lists about 48,000 clones, 89% of them with a count of one. The leading ten clones occupy roughly 6% of the sample. The sample comes from a study of OX40 agonist ivuxolimab in advanced cancers. Background for the entire study: The costimulatory receptor OX40 (CD134) was targeted by ivuxolimab, a fully human IgG2 agonistic monoclonal antibody. Prior anti-PD-1, anti-PD-L1 or anti-CTLA-4 therapy was permitted, and 30% to 45% of dose-escalation patients had received checkpoint inhibitors. The point of sequencing TCRbeta in the periphery was to test whether ivuxolimab changed TCR sequence diversity and drove clonal T-cell expansion. Partial responses occurred in three dose-escalation patients: two with cutaneous melanoma and one with hepatocellular carcinoma. Among the 50 to 55 dose-escalation patients, around 19 had hepatocellular carcinoma, roughly 15 melanoma, 9 renal cell carcinoma and 9 head and neck cancer. The dose-escalation cohort was 80% to 90% male with a mean age of approximately 59 years, ranging from roughly 23 to 79. The monotherapy dose-escalation portion (N of about 49 patients) of the phase I ivuxolimab trial is reported in the paper. Intravenous ivuxolimab was administered to patients every 2 weeks at six dose levels: 0.01, 0.1, 0.3, 1.5, 3 and 10 mg/kg. On the study overall, not on this receptor specifically: After ivuxolimab, expanded clones were on average more numerous among CD8+ T cells than among CD4+ T cells. At doses of 0.1 to 3.0 mg/kg, clonal expansion of both CD4+ and CD8+ blood T cells was observed from baseline to week 6. Which antigens the clonally expanded peripheral T cells were specific for was not determined. Low levels of normalized T-cell clonal expansion were also seen in some patients who did not respond. In the 0.1-3.0 mg/kg groups, partial responders were among the patients with the lowest normalized peripheral clonal expansion, particularly in CD8+ T cells.

This TCR derives from an adult with an advanced solid tumor such as melanoma, head and neck, liver or kidney cancer. Sequencing used CD4+ or CD8+ T cells sorted from blood, obtained in a trial of the OX40 agonist ivuxolimab. The chain joins TRBV5-6 to TRBJ2-1, with no confidently assigned D gene. The DNA reads TGTGCCAGCAGCTTGGCAGTAGGTCTGTGGTCCTACAATGAGCAGTTCTTC. Its translation is CASSLAVGLWSYNEQFF.